Below are 22 T cell receptor beta chains sequenced from a single sample in a study of blood T cell repertoires in COVID-19. TCRdb's copy holds only in-frame clones and misses some; the assay was immunoSEQ multiplex PCR. In the table there are approximately 170,000 clones, about 90% of which are singletons. The sample comprised PBMCs or T cells enriched from blood (not recorded which). All receptors come from a young woman who had recovered from COVID-19.

A single count supports this clone. CDR3 residues: CATSRDRGEQYF. The CDR3, as DNA: TGTGCCACCAGCAGAGATAGGGGCGAGCAGTACTTC. The V and J genes are TRBV15 and TRBJ2-7; tentatively, D is TRBD1 (5 bases). The CDR3 consists of 12 residues. V lost 0 bases to trimming and J lost 6 bases, with 6 bases between them. Germline lookup yields CDR1 LNHNV and CDR2 YYDKDF (reference sequence). The variable domain in full, completed from reference TRBV15 and TRBJ2-7, reads DAMVIQNPRYQVTQFGKPVTLSCSQTLNHNVMYWYQQKSSQAPKLLFHYYDKDFNNEADTPDNFQSRRPNTSFCFLDIRSPGLGDTAMYLCATSRDRGEQYFGPGTRLTVT.

The rearrangement uses TRBV19 and TRBJ2-2; TRBD1 agrees at 10 bases. CDR3 size: 14 residues. Germline V CDR1 and CDR2: LNHDA, SQIVND (reference sequence). The V and J ends lost 8 bases and 2 bases, in that order; junction bases with no gene match: 2. CDR3: CASWDRGNTGELFF. CDR3 sequence (DNA): TGTGCCAGTTGGGACAGGGGTAACACCGGGGAGCTGTTTTTT.

V usage is TRBV29-1 and J usage is TRBJ2-1; the match to TRBD1 covers 8 bases. The CDR3 length is 13 residues. Trimming removed 2 bases from V and 9 bases from J; junction bases left unmatched: 6. CDR1 and CDR2 (germline): SQVTM, ANQGSEA. CDR3 sequence reads: CSVERDRWFEQFF. The CDR3 DNA reads TGCAGCGTTGAAAGGGACAGGTGGTTTGAGCAGTTCTTC.

The rearrangement links TRBV28 to TRBJ2-7; D is perhaps TRBD2 (5 bases). This CDR3 is built from 13 residues. Germline V lookup: CDR1 MDHEN, CDR2 SYDVKM. Trimming pared 2 bases from V and 4 bases from J, leaving 9 bases between. CDR3 DNA sequence: TGTGCCAGCAGTTTACGGGGTTCTTACGAGCAGTACTTC. Amino acids: CASSLRGSYEQYF.

This clone came up a few times. The chain recombines TRBV6-7 with TRBJ2-7; no reliable D call. TRBV6-7 is an open reading frame, and its role is uncertain. V was shortened by 6 bases and J by 4 bases, with 13 bases between the two germline ends. The CDR3 has 13 residues. Here the CDR3 reads CASSPTPFYEQYF. In nucleotides, the CDR3 is TGTGCCAGCAGCCCGACACCCTTTTACGAGCAGTACTTC.

J is TRBJ1-6 and V is TRBV19; no firm D call. Germline values: CDR1 LNHDA, CDR2 SQIVND (reference sequence). The germline V and J ends were trimmed by 6 bases and 7 bases, with 16 bases remaining between them. This CDR3 is 15 amino acids long. The chain's CDR3 is CASRPHVLGNSPLHF. The CDR3, as DNA: TGTGCCAGTAGGCCTCACGTTCTCGGGAATTCACCCCTCCACTTT. Together with reference TRBV19 and TRBJ1-6, the CDR3 gives the full variable domain: DGGITQSPKYLFRKEGQNVTLSCEQNLNHDAMYWYRQDPGQGLRLIYYSQIVNDFQKGDIAEGYSVSREKKESFPLTVTSAQKNPTAFYLCASRPHVLGNSPLHFGNGTRLTVT.

The V and J genes are TRBV28 and TRBJ2-3, with a tentative D call TRBD2 (5 bases). Germline V gene data show CDR1 as MDHEN and CDR2 as SYDVKM. The CDR3 runs 14 residues. V lost 3 bases and J 4 bases, leaving 11 bases between the germline ends. The CDR3 region is CASSFPLAPDTQYF. CDR3 nucleotide sequence: TGTGCCAGCAGTTTCCCTCTAGCCCCAGATACGCAGTATTTT.

This sequence joins TRBV12-3 or TRBV12-4 and TRBJ1-2; D gene ambiguous. The CDR3 runs to 13 residues. V lost 7 bases and J 4 bases, leaving 13 bases between the germline ends. CDR3 loop: CASISGEAYGYTF. As DNA, the CDR3 is TGTGCCAGCATTTCTGGGGAGGCCTATGGCTACACCTTC.

The J gene is TRBJ2-2, the V gene TRBV10-1, with unresolved D. The CDR3 sequence is 11 residues long. Germline-derived CDR1 and CDR2 are WNHNN and SYGVQD (reference sequence). V was pared by 10 bases and J by 7 bases, with 10 bases between. The CDR3 sequence: CATEEFGELFF. In DNA, the CDR3 is TGCGCCACCGAGGAATTCGGGGAGCTGTTTTTT.

This rearrangement joins TRBV5-4 to TRBJ2-1, with 14 bases lining up with TRBD2. Trimming cost V 0 bases and J 8 bases; bases outside gene matches: 13. Germline CDR1 SGHNT, CDR2 YYREEE (reference sequence). CDR3 length equals 19 residues. The CDR3 here is CASSLDPLRGLAGVDEQFF. CDR3 in DNA: TGTGCCAGCAGCTTGGACCCGTTGCGGGGACTAGCGGGAGTGGATGAGCAGTTCTTC.

The rearrangement links TRBV5-6 to TRBJ2-4; 7 bases align to TRBD1. Germline V gene sequence: CDR1 SGHDT, CDR2 YYEEEE. CDR3 length equals 14 residues. CDR3 sequence (DNA): TGTGCGACCAGCCCAGGGGGAGCCAAAAACATTCAGTACTTC. Amino acid sequence: CATSPGGAKNIQYF.

This clone was recorded only once. The chain recombines TRBV2 with TRBJ2-1, with 10 bases matching TRBD1. Germline values: CDR1 SNHLY, CDR2 FYNNEI. The V and J ends lost 8 bases and 7 bases, in that order; junction bases with no gene match: 5. This CDR3 contains 13 residues. The CDR3 bases are TGTGCCAGCGACAGGGGGCGAAAGAATGAGCAGTTCTTC. It yields the protein CASDRGRKNEQFF.

V gene TRBV6-5 combines with J gene TRBJ1-4; the match to TRBD1 covers 7 bases. V shed 5 bases and J 8 bases; nucleotides not matched to a gene: 8. The CDR3 has 14 amino acids. CDR1 is MNHEY and CDR2 is SVGAGI in the germline V gene. The CDR3 DNA is TGTGCCAGCAGTCGGACAGGAGGAGGGGAAAAACTGTTTTTT. Translated, it gives CASSRTGGGEKLFF.

With respect to this clone: Compared with germline, one end of the junction differs, possibly owing to a read error. V usage is TRBV28 and J usage is TRBJ2-2; 7 nucleotides agree with TRBD1. The CDR3 runs 16 residues. Germline V gives CDR1 MDHEN, CDR2 SYDVKM. CDR3 loop: CASSFFWDSQTEELFF. Written as DNA, the CDR3 is TGTGCCAGCAGTTTCTTTTGGGACAGTCAGACCGAGGAGCTGTTTTTT.

The chain links TRBV11-3 to TRBJ1-1; TRBD1 agrees at 8 bases. V dropped 5 bases and J dropped 2; count of bases not matched to a gene: 7. Germline values: CDR1 SGHNT, CDR2 YENEEA. CDR3 length equals 15 residues. The CDR3 DNA reads TGTGCCAGCAGCCCTCGGACAGGGCTAAACACTGAAGCTTTCTTT. This sequence encodes CASSPRTGLNTEAFF.

Regarding this clone: This may be a read error: a much more frequent sequence differs by one nucleotide. Other nucleotide sequences in the sample specify the same CDR3. The rearrangement joins TRBV5-1 to TRBJ1-1; D gene uncertain. The CDR3 runs to 16 residues. Germline CDR1 reads SGHRS; CDR2 reads YFSETQ. CDR3 in DNA: TGCGCCAGCAGACCCCCCCACAGAGCAATGAACACCGAAGCTTTCTTT. This translates into CASRPPHRAMNTEAFF.

The J gene is TRBJ1-3, the V gene TRBV7-6; D possibly corresponds to TRBD1 (5 bases). Trimming took 5 bases from V and 0 from J, leaving 8 bases between them. CDR3 size: 14 residues. Germline V gives CDR1 SGHVS, CDR2 FNYEAQ. The chain's CDR3 is CASSPGLSGNTIYF. In nucleotides, the CDR3 is TGTGCCAGCAGCCCAGGGCTCTCTGGAAACACCATATATTTT. Variable domain in full (rest from reference TRBV7-6 and TRBJ1-3): GAGVSQSPRYKVTKRGQDVALRCDPISGHVSLYWYRQALGQGPEFLTYFNYEAQQDKSGLPNDRFSAERPEGSISTLTIQRTEQRDSAMYRCASSPGLSGNTIYFGEGSWLTVV.

The chain has TRBV6-5 and TRBJ2-7; 9 nucleotides align to TRBD1. The germline CDR1 and CDR2 sequences are MNHEY and SVGAGI. The CDR3 has 14 residues. V was pared by 6 bases and J by 2 bases, with 5 bases of the junction left unmatched. The CDR3 bases are TGTGCCAGCAGGGCCGGGACAGGGACCTACGAGCAGTACTTC. Its protein is CASRAGTGTYEQYF.

About this clone itself: Other DNA sequences from this sample encode an identical CDR3 as well. The V gene is TRBV18, the J gene TRBJ2-3; D gene uncertain. The CDR3 has 13 residues. V was clipped by 2 bases and J by 0 bases, with 3 bases between them. From germline, CDR1 is KGHSH and CDR2 LQKENI. DNA for the CDR3: TGTGCCAGCTCACCAACAAGCACAGATACGCAGTATTTT. Translation: CASSPTSTDTQYF.

This chain links TRBV5-1 with TRBJ1-3, with a possible D match to TRBD1 (5 bases). Per the germline V gene, CDR1 is SGHRS and CDR2 is YFSETQ. The V end was cut by 4 bases, the J end by 0 bases, with 11 bases between. The CDR3 is made up of 15 amino acids. The CDR3 reads CASSPDSSSGNTIYF. The CDR3, as DNA: TGCGCCAGCAGCCCCGACAGTAGCTCTGGAAACACCATATATTTT.

The rearrangement joins TRBV7-2 to TRBJ1-1; the match to TRBD1 covers 7 bases. CDR3 length: 14 amino acids. Germline values: CDR1 SGHTA, CDR2 FQGNSA. The trim removed 3 bases at V and 1 base at J, leaving 2 bases unmatched. The CDR3 sequence: CASSFRQGNTEAFF. The DNA of the CDR3 is TGTGCCAGCAGCTTCAGACAGGGGAACACTGAAGCTTTCTTT.

This rearrangement joins TRBV4-1 to TRBJ2-3; 14 positions match TRBD2. CDR1 is MGHRA and CDR2 is YSYEKL in the germline V gene. V lost 6 bases, J lost 6 bases, and 2 bases stayed unmatched. The CDR3 extends over 14 amino acids. CDR3 sequence: CASSGTSGSDTQYF. CDR3 sequence (DNA): TGCGCCAGCAGTGGGACTAGCGGGAGTGATACGCAGTATTTT.